What follows are 31 T cell receptor beta chains derived from one specimen sequenced in a study of T cell repertoires in cytomegalovirus infection. TCRdb processed the reads anew with MiXCR; each CDR3 protein has one entry. The sample contains 250,000 to 300,000 distinct CDR3 sequences, 15% to 20% of which appear only once. The sequenced material came from CD8+ T cells from PBMCs. These receptors all come from a human donor in good health (CMV status not recorded). Some clones in this sample may be carry-over from other donors' samples.

This clonotype was observed a few times. The chain couples TRBV27 to TRBJ1-5; D unclear. The V end was cut by 6 bases, the J end by 4 bases, with 13 bases between. The CDR3 is 14 residues long. Germline loops: CDR1 MNHEY, CDR2 SMNVEV (reference sequence). The CDR3 reads CASRQQRTNQPQHF. The CDR3 DNA sequence: TGTGCCAGCAGACAACAGCGGACTAATCAGCCCCAGCATTTT.

The table lists this clonotype with many counts. V usage is TRBV12-3 or TRBV12-4 and J usage is TRBJ2-2; D may match TRBD1 or TRBD2 (5 bases each). V shed 6 bases and J shed 7 bases, with 18 bases lying between them. The length of the CDR3 is 15 residues. In DNA, the CDR3 is TGTGCCAGCAGGCCCGGGACCTCGACGGGCGGGGAGCTGTTTTTT. This translates into CASRPGTSTGGELFF.

This clonotype was seen a single time. This clone may be a read error of a much larger clone one base away. The genes are TRBV28 and TRBJ2-2, with D perhaps matching TRBD2 (6 bases). The CDR3 length is 16 residues. Germline V gives CDR1 MDHEN, CDR2 SYDVKM. V was clipped by 3 bases and J by 4 bases, with 15 bases between them. CDR3 loop: CASSFYSSAGTGELFF. The CDR3 nucleotides read TGTGCCAGCAGTTTCTACTCTAGCGCGGGCACCGGGGAGCTGTTTTTT.

On this clonotype itself: A much more abundant neighbour one base away suggests this may be a read error. The rearrangement joins TRBV20-1 to TRBJ2-5; the D gene is possibly TRBD2 (6 bases). The germline gives CDR1 DFQATT, CDR2 SNEGSKA (reference sequence). This CDR3 is built from 12 residues. CDR3 region: CSASDSGETRYF. CDR3 bases: TGCAGTGCTAGTGATAGCGGAGAGACCCGGTACTTC.

In its sample, this clonotype was seen many times. The rearrangement joins TRBV7-2 to TRBJ2-1; D unclear. The CDR3 loop spans 14 amino acids. V lost 2 bases, J lost 5 bases, and 10 bases lay in between. The germline CDR1 and CDR2 sequences are SGHTA and FQGNSA. CDR3 sequence reads: CASSLPHSDNEQFF. The CDR3, as DNA: TGTGCCAGCAGCTTACCCCACAGCGACAATGAGCAGTTCTTC.

A few counts support this clonotype. The chain is built from TRBV5-1 and TRBJ1-6; the D gene is possibly TRBD1 (6 bases). CDR1 and CDR2 from the germline V gene are SGHRS and YFSETQ. Trimming left V 0 bases short and J 6 bases short, with 16 bases between. The CDR3 runs 17 residues. The CDR3 DNA reads as TGCGCCAGCAGCTTGGGAGGCACGGACAGCTTTAATTCACCCCTCCACTTT. Translation gives CASSLGGTDSFNSPLHF. The full variable domain, with the rest looked up from reference TRBV5-1 and TRBJ1-6, is KAGVTQTPRYLIKTRGQQVTLSCSPISGHRSVSWYQQTPGQGLQFLFEYFSETQRNKGNFPGRFSGRQFSNSRSEMNVSTLELGDSALYLCASSLGGTDSFNSPLHFGNGTRLTVT.

The chain is built from TRBV6-6 and TRBJ2-2, with a weak D call TRBD1 (6 bases). Germline V CDR1 and CDR2: MNHNY, SVGAGI (reference sequence). The CDR3 contains 15 residues. V was trimmed by 5 bases and J by 5 bases, leaving 15 bases between them. The chain's CDR3 is CASSPWTALTGELFF. The CDR3 DNA reads TGTGCCAGCAGTCCCTGGACAGCGTTAACCGGGGAGCTGTTTTTT.

The V and J genes are TRBV29-1 and TRBJ1-1, with 8 nucleotides matching TRBD1. The CDR3 extends over 13 amino acids. V lost 7 bases to trimming and J lost 1 base; unmatched junction nucleotides: 5. Germline V gene sequence: CDR1 SQVTM, CDR2 ANQGSEA. In nucleotides, the CDR3 is TGCAGCGCGAGGACAGGGACGAACACTGAAGCTTTCTTT. Amino acid sequence: CSARTGTNTEAFF.

This clonotype was seen more than once but under ten times. The V gene is TRBV6-2 or TRBV6-3, the J gene TRBJ2-1; 9 bases agree with TRBD1. After removal of 4 bases from V and 8 bases from J, the junction contained 3 bases not matched to a gene. The CDR3 is made up of 13 amino acids. CDR1 is MNHEY and CDR2 is SVGEGT in the germline V gene. CDR3 sequence: CASSSGQGDEQFF. The CDR3 nucleotides read TGTGCCAGCAGTTCGGGACAGGGCGATGAGCAGTTCTTC.

V is TRBV6-5 and J is TRBJ2-1; 8 nucleotides align to TRBD1. Germline loops: CDR1 MNHEY, CDR2 SVGAGI. J was trimmed by 2 bases and V by 5 bases; bases with no gene match: 8. This CDR3 is 16 amino acids long. The CDR3 spells CASSRDGTGAYNEQFF. The CDR3 DNA follows: TGTGCCAGCAGTCGAGACGGGACAGGAGCCTACAATGAGCAGTTCTTC.

This clonotype was seen many times. The chain carries TRBV29-1 and TRBJ2-1; 9 bases match TRBD1. The CDR3 spans 15 residues. Germline V CDR1 and CDR2: SQVTM, ANQGSEA. J gave up 7 bases and V 4 bases, and 11 bases lay outside the gene matches. The CDR3 DNA sequence: TGCAGCGTTGCTTCCGGGACAGGGAGATCGAATGAGCAGTTCTTC. Protein sequence: CSVASGTGRSNEQFF.

This clonotype appeared a single time. V usage is TRBV10-3 and J usage is TRBJ2-7; 7 bases agree with TRBD1. Germline V gene data show CDR1 as ENHRY and CDR2 as SYGVKD. This CDR3 comprises 16 residues. Trimming cost V 1 base and J 0 bases; bases outside gene matches: 6. The CDR3 region is CAISEFRQGPSYEQYF. The CDR3 DNA reads TGTGCCATCAGTGAGTTTAGACAGGGCCCCTCCTACGAGCAGTACTTC.

The chain links TRBV27 to TRBJ1-1, with TRBD1 identical over 9 bases. V lost 4 bases, J lost 5 bases, and 8 bases stayed unmatched. The V gene's germline CDR1 is MNHEY and CDR2 SMNVEV (reference sequence). The CDR3 totals 15 residues. DNA of the CDR3: TGTGCCAGCAGTTCCGGGACAGGGAGGTTGACTGAAGCTTTCTTT. Translation: CASSSGTGRLTEAFF.

The chain employs TRBV5-3 and TRBJ2-3; 8 bases are a match to TRBD1. TRBV5-3 counts as an open reading frame of uncertain function. J was trimmed by 5 bases and V by 8 bases; bases with no gene match: 10. This CDR3 is 14 amino acids long. CDR3 bases: TGTGCCAGCAGCCCCGGGACAGGCCGAGATACGCAGTATTTT. It yields the protein CASSPGTGRDTQYF.

The J gene is TRBJ2-7, the V gene TRBV10-3; D is ambiguous. Germline V gene lookup returns CDR1 ENHRY and CDR2 SYGVKD. Deletions cut 2 bases from V and 2 bases from J, with 7 bases between. There are 13 residues in the CDR3. DNA for the CDR3: TGTGCCATCAGTGAGAAGGATCCCTACGAGCAGTACTTC. Its translation is CAISEKDPYEQYF.

This clonotype was seen repeatedly, ten times or more. This chain joins TRBV7-2 and TRBJ2-1; tentatively, D is TRBD1 (5 bases). Trimming took off 7 bases at V and 4 bases at J, with 8 bases between the two ends. Germline values: CDR1 SGHTA, CDR2 FQGNSA. The CDR3 is 12 amino acids. CDR3: CASTQGYNEQFF. The CDR3 region has the DNA TGTGCCAGCACTCAGGGTTACAATGAGCAGTTCTTC. Combining the CDR3 with reference TRBV7-2 and TRBJ2-1 gives the whole variable domain GAGVSQSPSNKVTEKGKDVELRCDPISGHTALYWYRQSLGQGLEFLIYFQGNSAPDKSGLPSDRFSAERTGGSVSTLTIQRTQQEDSAVYLCASTQGYNEQFFGPGTRLTVL.

The V call is TRBV28, the J call TRBJ2-1, with 10 bases identical to TRBD1. There are 15 residues in the CDR3. J was trimmed by 8 bases and V by 2 bases; bases with no gene match: 6. The germline gives CDR1 MDHEN, CDR2 SYDVKM. CDR3 amino acids: CASSLGTGVFDEQFF. CDR3 in DNA: TGTGCCAGCAGTTTAGGGACAGGGGTTTTCGATGAGCAGTTCTTC.

This clonotype showed up many times. The chain employs TRBV28 and TRBJ2-7; D gene uncertain. Germline V gene data show CDR1 as MDHEN and CDR2 as SYDVKM. The CDR3 runs 13 residues. V was clipped by 7 bases and J by 3 bases, with 13 bases between them. The CDR3 DNA reads as TGTGCCAGCAAAGTCCCGGACGGCTACGAGCAGTACTTC. It specifies CASKVPDGYEQYF.

This clonotype was seen a handful of times. The chain uses TRBV9 and TRBJ2-3, with D unclear. The CDR3 runs to 15 residues. The V end lost 1 base, the J end lost 1 base, and 10 bases lay between the germline ends. From germline, CDR1 is SGDLS and CDR2 YYNGEE. In DNA form, the CDR3 reads TGTGCCAGCAGCGTAAGAGACACCGGCACAGATACGCAGTATTTT. Translating gives CASSVRDTGTDTQYF.

Many counts were recorded for this clonotype. V is TRBV7-9 and J is TRBJ2-5; no clear D. Germline V gives CDR1 SEHNR, CDR2 FQNEAQ (reference sequence). There are 14 residues in the CDR3. Trimming took off 1 base at V and 1 base at J, with 7 bases between the two ends. The CDR3 DNA sequence: TGTGCCAGCAGCTTAGTGTCCAGCCAAGAGACCCAGTACTTC. It codes for CASSLVSSQETQYF.

The chain uses TRBV3-1 and TRBJ2-1; no definite D call. CDR1 is LGHDT, CDR2 YNNKEL, per germline (reference sequence). Trimming took off 0 bases at V and 6 bases at J, with 12 bases between the two ends. CDR3 length: 15 amino acids. CDR3 sequence: CASSQEPGSGNEQFF. In nucleotides, the CDR3 is TGTGCCAGCAGCCAAGAACCAGGATCGGGCAATGAGCAGTTCTTC.

This clonotype was seen many times. The V call is TRBV7-8, the J call TRBJ1-1, with a weak D call TRBD1 (6 bases). Germline V gene sequence: CDR1 SGHVS, CDR2 FQNEAQ. V gave up 6 bases and J gave up 3 bases, with 17 bases separating them. The length of the CDR3 is 15 residues. Here the CDR3 DNA reads TGTGCCAGCAGTTCCCGCCGGGACATTCACACTGAAGCTTTCTTT. It codes for CASSSRRDIHTEAFF.

The rearrangement uses TRBV28 and TRBJ1-1; possibly TRBD1 for D (5 bases). Germline CDR1 and CDR2: MDHEN and SYDVKM. This CDR3 is built from 15 residues. The germline V and J ends were trimmed by 0 bases and 4 bases, with 12 bases remaining between them. The CDR3 loop reads CASSLWSGVGTEAFF. The CDR3 bases are TGTGCCAGCAGTTTATGGTCGGGGGTGGGCACTGAAGCTTTCTTT.

The chain carries TRBV5-4 and TRBJ2-4, with TRBD2 as a possible D gene (6 bases). V was clipped by 3 bases and J by 8 bases, with 12 bases between them. The CDR3 runs 13 residues. Germline lookup yields CDR1 SGHNT and CDR2 YYREEE (reference sequence). The CDR3: CASSSEGAHIQYF. The CDR3 DNA is TGTGCCAGCAGCTCGGAGGGCGCTCACATTCAGTACTTC.

This clonotype was observed many times. The chain joins TRBV7-8 to TRBJ2-3; 9 bases line up with TRBD1. Germline-derived CDR1 and CDR2 are SGHVS and FQNEAQ. Losses at the gene ends were 5 bases for V and 6 bases for J; bases not matched to a gene: 12. The CDR3 contains 16 residues. The CDR3: CASSRGVGQGSDTQYF. The CDR3 coding sequence is TGTGCCAGCAGCCGGGGGGTAGGACAGGGGAGCGATACGCAGTATTTT.

This clonotype has just a few counts. The DNA of the CDR3 is TGTGCCAGCAGTCAAGGACAGGGCCTATTCTATGGCTACACCTTC. Translated: CASSQGQGLFYGYTF. The chain links TRBV7-9 to TRBJ1-2; 8 bases align to TRBD1. The V segment lost 6 bases and the J segment 4 bases; nucleotides outside the gene matches: 10. Germline CDR1 and CDR2: SEHNR and FQNEAQ (reference sequence). The CDR3 runs 15 residues.

The gene calls are TRBV5-6 and TRBJ2-1, with TRBD1 matching over 7 bases. V shed 0 bases, J shed 3 bases, and the junction held 0 bases outside the gene matches. CDR1 and CDR2 (germline): SGHDT, YYEEEE. The CDR3 is 14 amino acids. CDR3 nucleotide sequence: TGTGCCAGCAGCTTGGGGGACAGCTACAATGAGCAGTTCTTC. It is translated as CASSLGDSYNEQFF.

Many counts were recorded for this clonotype. V gene TRBV7-2 combines with J gene TRBJ2-2; 8 positions agree with TRBD2. The CDR3 has 14 amino acids. Germline CDR1 SGHTA, CDR2 FQGNSA. Trimming cost V 8 bases and J 4 bases; bases outside gene matches: 6. In DNA form, the CDR3 reads TGTGCCAGCGATCTAGCGGGCCTCACCGGGGAGCTGTTTTTT. Amino acids: CASDLAGLTGELFF.

This clonotype was recorded at least ten times. This chain joins TRBV7-2 and TRBJ1-3, with TRBD1 as a possible D gene (6 bases). The V end was cut by 3 bases, the J end by 1 base, with 7 bases between. Germline lookup yields CDR1 SGHTA and CDR2 FQGNSA. The CDR3 contains 14 residues. CDR3 coding DNA: TGTGCCAGCAGCTTTACAGGGTCTGGAAACACCATATATTTT. Encoded protein: CASSFTGSGNTIYF.

This clonotype was found a few times. This chain uses TRBV3-1 with TRBJ2-7; D tentatively reads TRBD1 or TRBD2 (5 bases each). Germline loops: CDR1 LGHDT, CDR2 YNNKEL (reference sequence). Between the trimmed V and J ends, which lost 1 base and 3 bases, there was a span of 10 bases. This CDR3 is 14 amino acids long. The DNA for the CDR3 is TGTGCCAGCAGCCAAGGTGGGGGTGGCTACGAGCAGTACTTC. Translated, it gives CASSQGGGGYEQYF.

This clonotype was counted ten times or more. The chain is built from TRBV7-9 and TRBJ2-2; D might be TRBD1 or TRBD2, each matching 5 bases. V lost 10 bases to trimming and J lost 6 bases, with 12 bases between them. The V gene's germline CDR1 is SEHNR and CDR2 FQNEAQ (reference sequence). This CDR3 is 12 amino acids long. DNA for the CDR3: TGTGCCACGAGGGGTGATCCCGGGGAGCTGTTTTTT. It is translated as CATRGDPGELFF.